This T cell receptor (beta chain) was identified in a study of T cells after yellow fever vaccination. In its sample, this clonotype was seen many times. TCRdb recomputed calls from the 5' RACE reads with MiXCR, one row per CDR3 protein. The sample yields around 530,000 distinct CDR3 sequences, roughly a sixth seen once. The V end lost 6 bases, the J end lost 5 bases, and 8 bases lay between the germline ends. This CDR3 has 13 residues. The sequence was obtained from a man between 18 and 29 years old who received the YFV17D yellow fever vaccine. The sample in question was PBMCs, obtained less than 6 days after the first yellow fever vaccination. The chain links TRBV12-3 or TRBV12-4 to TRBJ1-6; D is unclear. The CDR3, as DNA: TGTGCCAGCAGCACAGTGAATAATTCACCCCTCCACTTT. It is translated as CASSTVNNSPLHF.